Below, 20 T cell receptor beta chains from the same sample are listed, as sequenced in a study of T cells expressing NK-cell markers (dated by TCRdb to between 2020 and 2021). Library creation used 5' RACE. TCRdb shows the sequencer as Illumina HiSeq 2000. TCRdb reprocessed the reads, so every CDR3 protein sequence counts as one entry and DNA is not shown. This sample's records show 350,000 to 450,000 distinct CDR3 sequences. The ten biggest clones cover around 5.2% of the sample. Material: blood T cells: a sorted CD56 or NKG2C T cell subset, CD4+ or CD8+ T cells, or bulk PBMC T cells (not recorded which). These receptors all stem from a man aged 18-70 years in good health.

The V gene is TRBV7-9, the J gene TRBJ2-2; TCRdb names TRBD2, which stays unverified in the absence of DNA. The V gene's germline CDR1 is SEHNR and CDR2 FQNEAQ (reference sequence). CDR3 length: 16 residues. CDR3 loop: CASSSTSVGNTGELFF.

The chain uses TRBV24-1 and TRBJ2-2; no DNA is available, so the TRBD1 call from TCRdb remains unchecked. Germline V gene lookup returns CDR1 KGHDR and CDR2 SFDVKD. The CDR3 covers 17 residues. CDR3 sequence: CATSDRGQGTNTGELFF.

V gene TRBV24-1 combines with J gene TRBJ2-2; TCRdb calls TRBD1, which cannot be checked without DNA. The germline gives CDR1 KGHDR, CDR2 SFDVKD. The CDR3 runs to 12 residues. The CDR3 here is CATKGWTGELFF.

The V and J genes are TRBV7-2 and TRBJ1-5; checking the TCRdb D call of TRBD1 is not possible without DNA. This CDR3 contains 15 residues. CDR1 and CDR2 from the germline V gene are SGHTA and FQGNSA. CDR3 residues: CASSLDPGADQPQHF.

The chain combines TRBV3-1 with TRBJ2-7; the D call from TCRdb, TRBD1, cannot be confirmed without DNA. This CDR3 is built from 14 residues. Germline CDR1 is LGHDT and CDR2 is YNNKEL (reference sequence). This CDR3 reads CASSQQAAGYEQYF.

The chain is built from TRBV11-2 and TRBJ2-4; TCRdb returns TRBD1, unconfirmable since there is no DNA. The germline CDR1 and CDR2 sequences are SGHAT and FQNNGV. The CDR3 has 18 residues. CDR3 region: CASSSGTVPWSLKNIQYF.

The gene calls are TRBV3-1 and TRBJ1-3. The length of the CDR3 is 14 residues. The germline V gene encodes CDR1 LGHDT and CDR2 YNNKEL (reference sequence). The CDR3: CASRQSASGNTIYF. Full variable domain (remainder filled in from reference TRBV3-1 and TRBJ1-3): DTAVSQTPKYLVTQMGNDKSIKCEQNLGHDTMYWYKQDSKKFLKIMFSYNNKELIINETVPNRFSPKSPDKAHLNLHINSLELGDSAVYFCASRQSASGNTIYFGEGSWLTVV.

V gene TRBV5-5 combines with J gene TRBJ2-7; the TRBD1 assignment by TCRdb is unverifiable without DNA. This CDR3 contains 14 residues. CDR1 SGHKS and CDR2 YYEKEE come from the germline V gene (reference sequence). The CDR3 spells CASSLRDAYYEQYF.

The chain couples TRBV7-8 to TRBJ2-1; TCRdb picks TRBD1, but there is no DNA to check that call. This CDR3 comprises 16 residues. Germline assignment: CDR1 SGHVS and CDR2 FQNEAQ. CDR3 amino acids: CASSPARSGGGNEQFF.

The chain carries TRBV7-9 and TRBJ1-1; the D gene TCRdb calls, TRBD1, cannot be checked with no DNA. CDR1 is SEHNR, CDR2 FQNEAQ, per germline (reference sequence). There are 12 residues in the CDR3. The CDR3 is CASRPDRVLAFF.

V and J are TRBV20-1 and TRBJ2-5; without DNA, the TCRdb call of TRBD2 cannot be checked. The CDR3 spans 13 residues. Germline loops: CDR1 DFQATT, CDR2 SNEGSKA (reference sequence). CDR3 amino acids: CSAGGLAAGYQYF.

The chain combines TRBV3-1 with TRBJ2-5; TCRdb lists TRBD1, though no DNA is available to test this call. The CDR3 spans 17 residues. Germline assignment: CDR1 LGHDT and CDR2 YNNKEL (reference sequence). CDR3 sequence: CASSLDRVLFGGETQYF.

The CDR3 is CASSLFPRFGEQYF. The chain joins TRBV28 to TRBJ2-7. Germline CDR1 MDHEN, CDR2 SYDVKM. The CDR3 has 14 residues. The full variable domain, with the rest looked up from reference TRBV28 and TRBJ2-7, is DVKVTQSSRYLVKRTGEKVFLECVQDMDHENMFWYRQDPGLGLRLIYFSYDVKMKEKGDIPEGYSVSREKKERFSLILESASTNQTSMYLCASSLFPRFGEQYFGPGTRLTVT.

J is TRBJ2-2 and V is TRBV20-1; TCRdb's assignment of TRBD1 cannot be checked, as there is no DNA. Germline CDR1 reads DFQATT; CDR2 reads SNEGSKA (reference sequence). This CDR3 has 17 residues. CDR3 loop: CSARDGYRGQYTGELFF.

The chain recombines TRBV25-1 with TRBJ2-7; checking the TCRdb D call of TRBD1 is not possible without DNA. The length of the CDR3 is 14 residues. The germline CDR1 and CDR2 sequences are MGHDK and SYGVNS. The CDR3 loop reads CASSAGTVLYEQYF.

The genes are TRBV2 and TRBJ1-5. The CDR3 is 17 amino acids. Germline V CDR1 and CDR2: SNHLY, FYNNEI. The CDR3 loop is CASSESWSVSYYQPQHF.

The CDR3 spells CASSLLRGGKETQYF. The chain combines TRBV7-9 with TRBJ2-5; TCRdb selects TRBD2, and the lack of DNA leaves this call unchecked. CDR3 size: 15 residues. Germline CDR1 reads SEHNR; CDR2 reads FQNEAQ (reference sequence).

V and J are TRBV2 and TRBJ1-2. The V gene's germline CDR1 is SNHLY and CDR2 FYNNEI. The CDR3 loop spans 13 amino acids. CDR3 amino acids: CASTGEGNYGYTF.

The chain joins TRBV28 to TRBJ1-1. The CDR3 runs to 13 residues. The germline V gene has CDR1 MDHEN and CDR2 SYDVKM. The CDR3 spells CASIGSLNTEAFF.

The chain uses TRBV6-1 and TRBJ1-5; checking the TCRdb D call of TRBD1 is not possible without DNA. Germline V gene data show CDR1 as MNHNS and CDR2 as SASEGT. CDR3 length: 18 amino acids. The CDR3 sequence is CASSRGTGGFRGNQPQHF.